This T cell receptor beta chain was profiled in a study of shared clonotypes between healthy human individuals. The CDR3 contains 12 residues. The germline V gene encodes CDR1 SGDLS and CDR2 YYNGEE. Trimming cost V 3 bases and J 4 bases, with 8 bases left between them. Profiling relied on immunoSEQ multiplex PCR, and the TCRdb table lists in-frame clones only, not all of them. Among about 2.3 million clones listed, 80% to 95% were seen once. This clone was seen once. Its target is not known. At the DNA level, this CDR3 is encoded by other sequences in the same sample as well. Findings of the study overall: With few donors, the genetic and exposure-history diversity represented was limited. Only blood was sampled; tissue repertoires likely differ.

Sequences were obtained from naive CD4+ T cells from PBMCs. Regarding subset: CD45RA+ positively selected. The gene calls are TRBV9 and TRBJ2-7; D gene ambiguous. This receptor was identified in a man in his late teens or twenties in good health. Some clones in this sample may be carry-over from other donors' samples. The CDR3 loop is CASSASDYEQYF. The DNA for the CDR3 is TGTGCCAGCAGCGCTTCGGATTACGAGCAGTACTTC.